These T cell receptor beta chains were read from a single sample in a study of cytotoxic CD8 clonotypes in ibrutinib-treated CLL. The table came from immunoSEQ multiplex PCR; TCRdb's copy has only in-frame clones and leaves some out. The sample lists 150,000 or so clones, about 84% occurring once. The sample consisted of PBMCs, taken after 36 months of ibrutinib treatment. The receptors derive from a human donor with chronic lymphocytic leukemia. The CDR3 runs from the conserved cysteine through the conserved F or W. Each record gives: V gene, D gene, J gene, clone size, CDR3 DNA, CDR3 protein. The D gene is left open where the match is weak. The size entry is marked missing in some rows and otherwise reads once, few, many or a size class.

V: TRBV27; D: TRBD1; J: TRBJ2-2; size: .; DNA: TGTGCCAGCAGTTCCGCCCGGACAGGGCGGAGGCCCGGGGAGCTGTTTTTT; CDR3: CASSSARTGRRPGELFF
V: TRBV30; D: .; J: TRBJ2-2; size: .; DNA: TGTGCCTGGAGTGTAGGCGGGACAAACACCGGGGAGCTGTTTTTT; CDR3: CAWSVGGTNTGELFF
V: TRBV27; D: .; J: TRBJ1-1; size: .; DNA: TGTGCCAGCAGTCGCACCCCTCGGGGGCTGGAGGCTTTCTTT; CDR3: CASSRTPRGLEAFF
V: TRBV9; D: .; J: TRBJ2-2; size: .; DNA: TGTGCCAGCAGCGTCAGAGCGGGTCACACCGGGGAGCTGTTTTTT; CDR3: CASSVRAGHTGELFF
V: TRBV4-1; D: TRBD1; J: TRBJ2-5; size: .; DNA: TGCGCCAGCAGCCAAGGACAGGGCTGGGAGACCCAGTACTTC; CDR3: CASSQGQGWETQYF
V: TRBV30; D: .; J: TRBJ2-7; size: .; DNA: TGTGCCTGGAGTGTACTTGACAACGAGCAGTACTTC; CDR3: CAWSVLDNEQYF
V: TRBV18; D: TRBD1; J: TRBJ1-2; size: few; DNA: TGTGCCAGCTCACGACCGGGACAGGGAGACTATGGCTACACCTTC; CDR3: CASSRPGQGDYGYTF
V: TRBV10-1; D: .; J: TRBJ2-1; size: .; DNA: TGCGCCAGCAGTGAAGGATGGAGCTCCTACAATGAGCAGTTCTTC; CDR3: CASSEGWSSYNEQFF
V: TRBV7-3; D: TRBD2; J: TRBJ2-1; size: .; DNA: TGTGCCAGCAGCTTACTTTCGTCTAGCGGAGTGGGGAATGAGCAGTTCTTC; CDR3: CASSLLSSSGVGNEQFF
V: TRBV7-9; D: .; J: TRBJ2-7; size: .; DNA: TGTGCCAGCAGCTTAGTGCTTGGCCTGAAAAGCCACGAGCAGTACTTC; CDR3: CASSLVLGLKSHEQYF
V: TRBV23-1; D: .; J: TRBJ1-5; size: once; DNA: TGCGCCAGCAGACCACCGATAGGGGATGGGAGCAATCAGCCCCAGCATTTT; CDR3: CASRPPIGDGSNQPQHF